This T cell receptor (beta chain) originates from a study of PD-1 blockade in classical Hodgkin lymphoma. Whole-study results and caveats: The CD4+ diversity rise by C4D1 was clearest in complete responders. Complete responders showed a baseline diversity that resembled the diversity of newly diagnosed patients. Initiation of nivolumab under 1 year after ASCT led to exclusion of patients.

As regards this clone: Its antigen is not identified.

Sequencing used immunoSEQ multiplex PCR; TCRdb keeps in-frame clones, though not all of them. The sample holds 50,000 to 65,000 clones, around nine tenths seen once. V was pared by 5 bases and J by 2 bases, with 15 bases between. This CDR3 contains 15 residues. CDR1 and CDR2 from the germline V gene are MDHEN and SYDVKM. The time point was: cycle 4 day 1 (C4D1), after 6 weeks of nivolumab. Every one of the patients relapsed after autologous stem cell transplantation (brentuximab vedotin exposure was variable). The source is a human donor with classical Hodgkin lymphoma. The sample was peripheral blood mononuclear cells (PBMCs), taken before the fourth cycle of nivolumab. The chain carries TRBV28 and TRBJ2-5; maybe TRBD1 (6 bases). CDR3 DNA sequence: TGTGCCAGCAGTCTCGGGACAAGTTTTCAAGAGACCCAGTACTTC. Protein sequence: CASSLGTSFQETQYF.